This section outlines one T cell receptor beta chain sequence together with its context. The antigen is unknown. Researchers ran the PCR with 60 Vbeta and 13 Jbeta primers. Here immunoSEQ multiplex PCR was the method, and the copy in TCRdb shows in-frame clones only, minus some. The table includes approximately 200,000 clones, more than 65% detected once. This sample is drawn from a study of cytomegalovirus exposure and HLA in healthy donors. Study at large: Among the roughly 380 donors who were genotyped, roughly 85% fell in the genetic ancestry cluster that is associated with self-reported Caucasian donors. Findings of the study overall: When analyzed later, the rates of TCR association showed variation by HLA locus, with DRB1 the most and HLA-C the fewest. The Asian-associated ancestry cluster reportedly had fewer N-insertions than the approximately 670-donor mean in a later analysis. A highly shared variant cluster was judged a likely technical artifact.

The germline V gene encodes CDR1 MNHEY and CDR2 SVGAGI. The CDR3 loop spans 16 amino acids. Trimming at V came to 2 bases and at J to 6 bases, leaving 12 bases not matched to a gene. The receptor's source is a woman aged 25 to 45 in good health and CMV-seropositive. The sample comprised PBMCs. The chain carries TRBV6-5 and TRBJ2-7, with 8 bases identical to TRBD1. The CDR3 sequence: CASSYGWTGSFGEQYF. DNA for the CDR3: TGTGCCAGCAGTTACGGGTGGACAGGGAGTTTTGGCGAGCAGTACTTC.